This TCR beta chain comes out of a study of OX40 agonist ivuxolimab in advanced cancers. About the investigation overall: Ivuxolimab was an agonistic, fully human IgG2 monoclonal antibody directed against OX40 (CD134), a costimulatory receptor. Of the approximately 54 patients in dose escalation, about 20 had hepatocellular carcinoma, about 15 had melanoma, 9 had renal cell carcinoma and 9 had head and neck cancer. The paper reports the monotherapy dose-escalation portion (N ≈ 52 patients) of the phase I ivuxolimab trial. Prior anti-PD-1, anti-PD-L1 or anti-CTLA-4 therapy was permitted, and approximately 41% of dose-escalation patients had received checkpoint inhibitors. Partial responses occurred in three dose-escalation patients: two with cutaneous melanoma and one with hepatocellular carcinoma. Intravenous ivuxolimab was administered to patients every 2 weeks at six dose levels: 0.01, 0.1, 0.3, 1.5, 3 and 10 mg/kg. The purpose of peripheral TCRbeta sequencing was to test whether ivuxolimab changed TCR sequence diversity and led to clonal T-cell expansion. In the dose-escalation cohort, approximately 82% of patients were male, and the mean age was around 60 years with a range of about 20 to 80.

Details on this clone: What this receptor recognizes is not known. Base-call qualities are not available, and no considerably larger clone is one nucleotide away.

Genomic DNA was isolated from the sorted cells so that the TCRbeta CDR3 region could be sequenced. The immunoSEQ Assay was used for sequencing of TCRbeta CDR3 regions. The clones in this table, taken by TCRdb from immuneACCESS, are in-frame only. Not every clone is retained; where verified, under half of the shortfall comes from an unresolved V gene, and the cause of the rest is unknown. This sample is represented by fewer than 85,000 clones; roughly 81% of them were singletons. Over 1.5% of the sample is taken by the ten largest. CDR1 GTSNPN and CDR2 SVGIG were looked up in the germline V gene (reference sequence). The V end loses 3 bases and the J end loses 3 bases, and a stretch of 15 bases separates them. The CDR3 runs 15 residues from the cysteine to the phenylalanine. Only the CDR3 portion is preserved as DNA: 45 bases, with reading frame beginning at the first base. Findings and caveats that apply to the study as a whole: In the 0.1-3.0 mg/kg groups, partial responders had among the lowest normalized peripheral clonal expansion, particularly in CD8+ T cells. At doses from 0.1 to 3.0 mg/kg, clonal expansion was seen in both CD4+ and CD8+ blood T cells between baseline and week 6. Which antigens the clonally expanded peripheral T cells were specific for was not determined. After ivuxolimab, more expanded clones were found on average in CD8+ T cells than in CD4+ T cells. Low levels of normalized T-cell clonal expansion were also seen in some patients who did not respond.

The trial excluded patients who had a history of autoimmune disease or who were on systemic immunosuppression. Peripheral blood for TCR sequencing was collected from all dose cohorts at baseline, on cycle 4 day 1, and on cycle 7 day 1. The samples were taken from a phase I, first-in-human, multicenter, open-label dose-escalation trial of ivuxolimab. Adults with locally advanced or metastatic melanoma, renal cell, hepatocellular, or head and neck squamous cell carcinoma were enrolled in the trial. Before TCR sequencing, CD4+ T cells and CD8+ T cells from peripheral blood were sorted into separate populations.

Sequenced here: CD4+ or CD8+ T cells sorted from blood, sampled in a trial of the OX40 agonist ivuxolimab. The origin of this receptor is an adult with an advanced solid tumor such as melanoma, head and neck, liver or kidney cancer. The V and J segments used are TRBV30 and TRBJ1-5, with a tentative D gene TRBD1 over 6 matching bases. The DNA sequence reads TGTGCCTGGAGAGCCGTCGGACAGTTCAATCAGCCCCAGCATTTT. This encodes CAWRAVGQFNQPQHF.